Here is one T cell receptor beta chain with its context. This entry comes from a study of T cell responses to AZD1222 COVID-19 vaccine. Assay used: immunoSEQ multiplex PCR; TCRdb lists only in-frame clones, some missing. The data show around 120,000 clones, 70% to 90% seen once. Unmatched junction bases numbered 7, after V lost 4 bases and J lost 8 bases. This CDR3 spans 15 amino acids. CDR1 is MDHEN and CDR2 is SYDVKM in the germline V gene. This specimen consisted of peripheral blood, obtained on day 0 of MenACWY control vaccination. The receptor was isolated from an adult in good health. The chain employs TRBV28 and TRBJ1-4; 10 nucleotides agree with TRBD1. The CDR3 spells CASSSAGTGEEKLFF. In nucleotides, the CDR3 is TGTGCCAGCAGTTCCGCCGGGACAGGGGAAGAAAAACTGTTTTTT.